A single sample gave rise to the 2 T cell receptor beta chains below, sequenced in a study of cytomegalovirus exposure and HLA in healthy donors. Primers included in the PCR were 60 Vbeta and 13 Jbeta primers. Clones were sequenced by immunoSEQ multiplex PCR, and TCRdb holds only the in-frame ones, with some missing. This sample's clone table lists roughly 190,000 clones. Sequenced input: PBMCs. These receptor sequences come from a woman in her late teens or twenties in good health and CMV-seropositive.

The chain uses TRBV4-3 and TRBJ2-3, with 10 bases identical to TRBD2. Per germline, CDR1 LGHNA and CDR2 YSLEER. Germline trimming cut 4 bases from V and 1 base from J; bases unmatched to any gene: 2. The CDR3 sequence is 15 residues long. CDR3 nucleotides: TGCGCCAGCAGCCGAGGGACTAGCGGCACAGATACGCAGTATTTT. Its translation: CASSRGTSGTDTQYF.

The rearrangement links TRBV29-1 to TRBJ1-2; D gene unclear. CDR1 is SQVTM and CDR2 is ANQGSEA in the germline V gene. The CDR3 runs 10 residues. Trimming took 3 bases from V and 5 from J, leaving 4 bases between them. CDR3 sequence (DNA): TGCAGCGTTGAGGCTTATGGCTACACCTTC. Translating gives CSVEAYGYTF.